These 12 T cell receptor beta chains were sequenced from one sample in a study of technical replicates of blood from a handful of donors. Measured with immunoSEQ multiplex PCR; TCRdb has only the in-frame clones, and not every one. In the table there are about 76,000 clones, 90% to 95% of which are singletons. Sequencing input: T cells isolated from PBMCs. All receptors come from a human donor in good health.

The chain combines TRBV15 with TRBJ1-2; possible D gene TRBD1, 6 bases. The CDR3 length is 18 residues. CDR1 and CDR2 (germline): LNHNV, YYDKDF (reference sequence). V was cut by 1 base and J by 7 bases, with 25 bases left in between. The CDR3 is CATSRARLQEFRTVGYTF. DNA of the CDR3: TGTGCCACCAGCAGAGCTCGTTTACAGGAATTCCGGACAGTTGGCTACACCTTC.

The V and J genes are TRBV7-6 and TRBJ1-1; the D gene is possibly TRBD1 (5 bases). CDR1 and CDR2 from the germline V gene are SGHVS and FNYEAQ. V lost 7 bases and J 6 bases, leaving 9 bases between the germline ends. There are 11 residues in the CDR3. The CDR3 loop reads CASIGRAEAFF. The CDR3 region has the DNA TGTGCCAGCATAGGCAGGGCTGAAGCTTTCTTT.

The chain has TRBV19 and TRBJ1-2, with 8 bases identical to TRBD1. CDR1 and CDR2 from the germline V gene are LNHDA and SQIVND (reference sequence). With 4 bases clipped from V and 2 bases from J, the junction kept 9 bases outside the gene matches. This CDR3 has 16 residues. The CDR3 is CASSRDRPNANYGYTF. The CDR3 nucleotides read TGTGCCAGTAGTAGGGACAGGCCGAATGCAAACTATGGCTACACCTTC.

The rearrangement links TRBV4-1 to TRBJ2-3, with 10 bases identical to TRBD2. CDR1 is MGHRA and CDR2 is YSYEKL in the germline V gene. The CDR3 runs to 16 residues. V was clipped by 3 bases and J by 4 bases; unmatched bases: 7. CDR3 DNA: TGCGCCAGCAGCCATGGGGCTAGCGGGAGCGCAGATACGCAGTATTTT. Translating gives CASSHGASGSADTQYF.

The V gene is TRBV18, the J gene TRBJ1-1, with TRBD1 identical over 7 bases. V dropped 3 bases and J dropped 7; count of bases not matched to a gene: 8. This CDR3 has 14 residues. Germline values: CDR1 KGHSH, CDR2 LQKENI. The CDR3 loop reads CASSPGTDSNEAFF. CDR3 DNA sequence: TGTGCCAGCTCACCCGGGACAGACTCGAATGAAGCTTTCTTT.

This chain uses TRBV10-3 with TRBJ2-1; 9 nucleotides match TRBD2. The CDR3 contains 14 residues. The germline CDR1 and CDR2 sequences are ENHRY and SYGVKD. V shed 4 bases and J 9 bases; nucleotides not matched to a gene: 7. DNA for the CDR3: TGTGCCATCAGTGTCACCGGGACTAGCTTTGAGCAGTTCTTC. It translates to CAISVTGTSFEQFF.

The chain links TRBV18 to TRBJ2-3; D possibly corresponds to TRBD2 (6 bases). This CDR3 comprises 15 residues. Trimming shortened V by 1 base and J by 3 bases, and 11 bases separated the two germline ends. Germline V lookup: CDR1 KGHSH, CDR2 LQKENI. CDR3 loop: CASSPLAAITDTQYF. The CDR3 region has the DNA TGTGCCAGCTCACCACTAGCGGCTATTACAGATACGCAGTATTTT.

This sequence joins TRBV6-5 and TRBJ2-2; 8 nucleotides line up with TRBD1. From germline, CDR1 is MNHEY and CDR2 SVGAGI. CDR3 size: 16 residues. V was clipped by 4 bases and J by 0 bases; unmatched bases: 4. CDR3 coding DNA: TGTGCCAGCAGTTTTTTACAGGGGGCGAACACCGGGGAGCTGTTTTTT. Translating it yields CASSFLQGANTGELFF.

This clone was observed a few times. The rearrangement joins TRBV27 to TRBJ1-1; possibly TRBD1 for D (5 bases). Trimming pared 3 bases from V and 3 bases from J, leaving 8 bases between. Germline V gene lookup returns CDR1 MNHEY and CDR2 SMNVEV (reference sequence). The CDR3 loop spans 13 amino acids. The CDR3 DNA reads TGTGCCAGCAGTTTGGCCAGGGACACTGAAGCTTTCTTT. This gives the protein CASSLARDTEAFF.

The chain links TRBV11-2 to TRBJ2-5; 7 bases line up with TRBD2. V shed 1 base, J shed 5 bases, and the junction held 7 bases outside the gene matches. CDR1 SGHAT and CDR2 FQNNGV come from the germline V gene. This CDR3 is 15 amino acids long. CDR3: CASSLGEGEAETQYF. Here the CDR3 DNA reads TGTGCCAGCAGCTTAGGGGAGGGAGAGGCCGAGACCCAGTACTTC.

This chain uses TRBV13 with TRBJ2-5, with 7 bases fitting TRBD2. V lost 1 base, J lost 0 bases, and 2 bases stayed unmatched. This CDR3 has 15 residues. CDR1 PRHDT and CDR2 FYEKMQ come from the germline V gene (reference sequence). The CDR3 loop reads CASSLVGGYQETQYF. Here the CDR3 DNA reads TGTGCCAGCAGCTTAGTCGGGGGGTACCAAGAGACCCAGTACTTC.

The V and J genes are TRBV9 and TRBJ1-5, with D perhaps matching TRBD1 (5 bases). V lost 4 bases to trimming and J lost 1 base, with 15 bases between them. The CDR3 is 16 residues long. Germline CDR1 is SGDLS and CDR2 is YYNGEE. CDR3 DNA sequence: TGTGCCAGCAGCCCAGGGCGGCTTGTAAGCAATCAGCCCCAGCATTTT. Residues: CASSPGRLVSNQPQHF.